The 2 T cell receptor beta chains presented below share a single source sample, sequenced in a study of T cell responses to AZD1222 COVID-19 vaccine. Repertoires were generated with immunoSEQ multiplex PCR, while TCRdb's copy carries only in-frame clones and drops some. This table has roughly 150,000 clones, roughly 93% appearing once. The sample here was peripheral blood, taken 28 days after the second AZD1222 dose. The receptors originated from an adult who received the AZD1222 COVID-19 vaccine.

This clone came up a few times. The chain joins TRBV3-1 (or the pseudogene TRBV3-2) to TRBJ2-7; no definite D call. This CDR3 spans 13 amino acids. V dropped 8 bases and J dropped 0 bases, with 11 bases sitting between them. Germline assignment: CDR1 LGHDT and CDR2 YNNKEL (reference sequence). The CDR3 DNA follows: TGTGCCAGCTCCAACTCCCTCTCCTACGAGCAGTACTTC. This translates into CASSNSLSYEQYF.

The chain joins TRBV19 to TRBJ1-2, with D possibly being TRBD1 (5 bases). Germline V gives CDR1 LNHDA, CDR2 SQIVND (reference sequence). CDR3 length equals 16 residues. Trimming removed 3 bases from V and 8 bases from J, with 22 bases in between. The CDR3 coding sequence is TGTGCCAGTAGTATGCCGCGGGACGGACGCTGGGGGGGCTACACCTTC. It codes for CASSMPRDGRWGGYTF.